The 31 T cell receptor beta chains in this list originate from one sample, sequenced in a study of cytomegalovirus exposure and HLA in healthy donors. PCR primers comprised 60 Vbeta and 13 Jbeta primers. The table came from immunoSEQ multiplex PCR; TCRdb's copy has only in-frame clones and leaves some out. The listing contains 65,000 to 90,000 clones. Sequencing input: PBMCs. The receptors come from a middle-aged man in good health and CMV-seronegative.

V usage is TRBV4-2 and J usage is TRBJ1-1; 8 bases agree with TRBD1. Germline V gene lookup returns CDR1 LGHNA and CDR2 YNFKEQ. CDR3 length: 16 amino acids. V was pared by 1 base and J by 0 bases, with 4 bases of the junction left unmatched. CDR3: CASSQAGGPMNTEAFF. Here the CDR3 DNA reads TGTGCCAGCAGCCAAGCAGGGGGCCCCATGAACACTGAAGCTTTCTTT.

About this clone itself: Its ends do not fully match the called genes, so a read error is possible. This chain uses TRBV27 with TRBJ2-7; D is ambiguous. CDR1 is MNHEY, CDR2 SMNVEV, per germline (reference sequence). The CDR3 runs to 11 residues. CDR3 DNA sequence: TGTGTCAGCAGTTCCGAGTACGAGCAGTACTTC. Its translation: CVSSSEYEQYF.

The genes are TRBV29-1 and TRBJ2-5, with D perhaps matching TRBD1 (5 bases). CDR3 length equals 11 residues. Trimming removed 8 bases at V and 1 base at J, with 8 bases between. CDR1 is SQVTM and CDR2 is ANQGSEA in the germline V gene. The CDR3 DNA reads TGCAGCCTAGGGGTCCAAGAGACCCAGTACTTC. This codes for CSLGVQETQYF. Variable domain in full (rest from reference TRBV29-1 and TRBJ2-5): SAVISQKPSRDICQRGTSLTIQCQVDSQVTMMFWYRQQPGQSLTLIATANQGSEATYESGFVIDKFPISRPNLTFSTLTVSNMSPEDSSIYLCSLGVQETQYFGPGTRLLVL.

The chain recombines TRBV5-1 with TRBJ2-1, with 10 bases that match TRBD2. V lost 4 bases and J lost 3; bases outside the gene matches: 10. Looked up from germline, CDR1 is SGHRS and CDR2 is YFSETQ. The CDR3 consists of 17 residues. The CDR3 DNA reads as TGCGCCAGCAGCCAGTCGACTAGCGGGCAATTCTACAATGAGCAGTTCTTC. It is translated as CASSQSTSGQFYNEQFF. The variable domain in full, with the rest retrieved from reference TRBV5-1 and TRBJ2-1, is KAGVTQTPRYLIKTRGQQVTLSCSPISGHRSVSWYQQTPGQGLQFLFEYFSETQRNKGNFPGRFSGRQFSNSRSEMNVSTLELGDSALYLCASSQSTSGQFYNEQFFGPGTRLTVL.

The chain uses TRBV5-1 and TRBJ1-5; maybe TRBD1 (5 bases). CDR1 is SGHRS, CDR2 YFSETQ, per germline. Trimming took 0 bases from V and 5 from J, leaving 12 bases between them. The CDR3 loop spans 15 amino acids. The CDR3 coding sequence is TGCGCCAGCAGCTTGGAGGCGGGGGAATATCAGCCCCAGCATTTT. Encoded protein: CASSLEAGEYQPQHF.

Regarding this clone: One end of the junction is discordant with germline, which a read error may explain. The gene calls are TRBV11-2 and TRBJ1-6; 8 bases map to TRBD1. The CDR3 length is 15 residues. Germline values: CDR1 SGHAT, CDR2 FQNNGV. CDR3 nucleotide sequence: TGTGTCAGCAGCTTAGACGAGACAGGGGTATCACCCCTCCACTTT. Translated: CVSSLDETGVSPLHF. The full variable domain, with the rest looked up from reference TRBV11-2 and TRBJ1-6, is EAGVAQSPRYKIIEKRQSVAFWCNPISGHATLYWYQQILGQGPKLLIQFQNNGVVDDSQLPKDRFSAERLKGVDSTLKIQPAKLEDSAVYLCVSSLDETGVSPLHFGNGTRLTVT.

The CDR3 reads CASSQDWPGGLETQYF. CDR3 nucleotide sequence: TGTGCCAGCAGCCAAGATTGGCCAGGGGGCCTAGAGACCCAGTACTTC. The rearrangement links TRBV14 to TRBJ2-5, with 8 positions matching TRBD1. Per the germline V gene, CDR1 is SGHDN and CDR2 is FVKESK. V lost 0 bases and J lost 4; bases outside the gene matches: 7. This CDR3 is built from 16 residues.

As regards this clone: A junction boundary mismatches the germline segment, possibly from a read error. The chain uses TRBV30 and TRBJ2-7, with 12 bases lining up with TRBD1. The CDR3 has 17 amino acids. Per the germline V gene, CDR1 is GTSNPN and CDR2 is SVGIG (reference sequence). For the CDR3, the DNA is TGTGCCTGGAGTGTAGAGGTGAGGGGACAGGGGGCAGACGAGGAGTACTTC. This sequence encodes CAWSVEVRGQGADEEYF.

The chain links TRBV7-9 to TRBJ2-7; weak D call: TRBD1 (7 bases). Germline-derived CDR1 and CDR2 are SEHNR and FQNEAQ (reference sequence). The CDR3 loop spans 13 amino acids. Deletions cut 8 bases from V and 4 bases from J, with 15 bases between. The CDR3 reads CASAVEGAYEQYF. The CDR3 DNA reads TGTGCCAGCGCCGTGGAGGGGGCTTACGAGCAGTACTTC.

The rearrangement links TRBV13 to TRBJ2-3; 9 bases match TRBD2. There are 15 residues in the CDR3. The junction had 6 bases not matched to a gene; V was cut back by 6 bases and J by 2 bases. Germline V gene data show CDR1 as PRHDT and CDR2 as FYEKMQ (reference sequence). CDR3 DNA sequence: TGTGCCAGCAGAGTAGCGGGGGCCCTCACAGATACGCAGTATTTT. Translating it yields CASRVAGALTDTQYF.

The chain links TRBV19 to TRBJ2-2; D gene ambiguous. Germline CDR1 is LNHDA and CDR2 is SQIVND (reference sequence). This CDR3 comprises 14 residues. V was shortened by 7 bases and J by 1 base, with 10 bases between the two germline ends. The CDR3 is CASIQTRNTGELFF. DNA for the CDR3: TGTGCCAGTATCCAGACAAGGAACACCGGGGAGCTGTTTTTT.

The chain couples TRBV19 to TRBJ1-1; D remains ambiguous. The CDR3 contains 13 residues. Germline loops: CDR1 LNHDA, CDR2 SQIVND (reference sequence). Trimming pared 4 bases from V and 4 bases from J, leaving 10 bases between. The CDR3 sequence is CASSKGETTEAFF. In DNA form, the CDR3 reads TGTGCCAGTAGTAAAGGAGAGACCACTGAAGCTTTCTTT. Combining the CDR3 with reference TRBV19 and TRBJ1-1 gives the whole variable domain DGGITQSPKYLFRKEGQNVTLSCEQNLNHDAMYWYRQDPGQGLRLIYYSQIVNDFQKGDIAEGYSVSREKKESFPLTVTSAQKNPTAFYLCASSKGETTEAFFGQGTRLTVV.

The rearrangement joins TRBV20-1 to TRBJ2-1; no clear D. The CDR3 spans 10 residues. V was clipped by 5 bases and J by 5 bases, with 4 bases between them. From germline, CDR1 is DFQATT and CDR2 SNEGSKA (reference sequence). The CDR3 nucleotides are TGCAGTGCTCTAAACAATGAGCAGTTCTTC. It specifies CSALNNEQFF.

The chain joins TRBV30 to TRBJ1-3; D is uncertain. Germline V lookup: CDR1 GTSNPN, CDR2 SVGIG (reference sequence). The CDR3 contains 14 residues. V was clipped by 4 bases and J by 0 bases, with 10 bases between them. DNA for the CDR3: TGTGCCTGGATGAAAGGCGGCTCTGGAAACACCATATATTTT. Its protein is CAWMKGGSGNTIYF.

CDR3: CASRRGKDQPQHF. The CDR3 region has the DNA TGTGCCAGCAGGCGGGGGAAGGATCAGCCCCAGCATTTT. The chain joins TRBV6-1 to TRBJ1-5; possible D gene TRBD1, 5 bases. This CDR3 is 13 amino acids long. Germline CDR1 MNHNS, CDR2 SASEGT. V lost 6 bases and J 5 bases, leaving 11 bases between the germline ends.

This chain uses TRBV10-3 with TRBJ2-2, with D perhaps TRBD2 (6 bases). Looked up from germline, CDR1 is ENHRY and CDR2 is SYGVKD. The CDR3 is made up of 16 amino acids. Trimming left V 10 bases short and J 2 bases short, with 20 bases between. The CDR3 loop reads CATQPTVGGNTGELFF. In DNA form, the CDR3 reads TGTGCCACCCAGCCGACAGTGGGAGGCAACACCGGGGAGCTGTTTTTT.

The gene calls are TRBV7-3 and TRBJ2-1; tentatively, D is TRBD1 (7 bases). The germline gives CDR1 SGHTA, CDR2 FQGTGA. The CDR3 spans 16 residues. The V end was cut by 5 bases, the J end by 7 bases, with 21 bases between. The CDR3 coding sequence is TGTGCCAGCAGCCAGGAGACAGGGCTACGGGGGAATGAGCAGTTCTTC. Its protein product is CASSQETGLRGNEQFF.

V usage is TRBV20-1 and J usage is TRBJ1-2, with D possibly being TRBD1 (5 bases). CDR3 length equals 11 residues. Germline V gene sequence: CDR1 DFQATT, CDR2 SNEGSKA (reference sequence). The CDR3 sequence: CRGGSDYGYTF. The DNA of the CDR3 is TGCAGGGGGGGTTCGGACTATGGCTACACCTTC.

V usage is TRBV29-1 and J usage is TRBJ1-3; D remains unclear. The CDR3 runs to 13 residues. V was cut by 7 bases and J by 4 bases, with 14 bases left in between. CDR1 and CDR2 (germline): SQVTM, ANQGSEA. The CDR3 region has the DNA TGCAGCGCGTACTCGGTATCCGGAAACACCATATATTTT. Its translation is CSAYSVSGNTIYF.

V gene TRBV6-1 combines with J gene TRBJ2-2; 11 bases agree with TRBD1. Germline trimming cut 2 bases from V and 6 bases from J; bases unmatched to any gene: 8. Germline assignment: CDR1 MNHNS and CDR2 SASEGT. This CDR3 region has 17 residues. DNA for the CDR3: TGTGCCAGCAGTGAAAAGGGGACAGGGGGAAGGGCCGGGGAGCTGTTTTTT. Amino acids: CASSEKGTGGRAGELFF.

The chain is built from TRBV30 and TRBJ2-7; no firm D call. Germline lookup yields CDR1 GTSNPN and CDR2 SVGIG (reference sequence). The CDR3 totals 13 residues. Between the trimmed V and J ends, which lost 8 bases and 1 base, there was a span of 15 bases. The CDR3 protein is CAGISYGSYEQYF. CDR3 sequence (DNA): TGTGCCGGGATTTCGTACGGGTCCTACGAGCAGTACTTC. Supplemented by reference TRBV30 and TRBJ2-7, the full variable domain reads SQTIHQWPATLVQPVGSPLSLECTVEGTSNPNLYWYRQAAGRGLQLLFYSVGIGQISSEVPQNLSASRPQDRQFILSSKKLLLSDSGFYLCAGISYGSYEQYFGPGTRLTVT.

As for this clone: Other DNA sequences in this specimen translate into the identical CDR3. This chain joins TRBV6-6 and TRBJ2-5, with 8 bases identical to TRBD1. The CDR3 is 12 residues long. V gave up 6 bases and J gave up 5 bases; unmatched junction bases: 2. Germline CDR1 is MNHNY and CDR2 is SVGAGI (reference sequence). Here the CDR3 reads CASSRQGETQYF. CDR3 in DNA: TGTGCCAGCAGCCGACAGGGGGAGACCCAGTACTTC.

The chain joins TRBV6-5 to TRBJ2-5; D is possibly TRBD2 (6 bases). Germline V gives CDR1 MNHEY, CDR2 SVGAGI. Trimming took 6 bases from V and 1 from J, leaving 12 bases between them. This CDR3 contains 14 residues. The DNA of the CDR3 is TGTGCCAGCAGCAACGGGGGATTCCAAGAGACCCAGTACTTC. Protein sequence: CASSNGGFQETQYF.

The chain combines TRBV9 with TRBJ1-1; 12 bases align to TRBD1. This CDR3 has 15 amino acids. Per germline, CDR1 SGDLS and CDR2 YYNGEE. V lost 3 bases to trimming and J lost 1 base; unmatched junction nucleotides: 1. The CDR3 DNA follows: TGTGCCAGCAGCGAGGGACAGGGGGCGAACACTGAAGCTTTCTTT. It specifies CASSEGQGANTEAFF. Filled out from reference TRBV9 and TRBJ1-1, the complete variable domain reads DSGVTQTPKHLITATGQRVTLRCSPRSGDLSVYWYQQSLDQGLQFLIQYYNGEERAKGNILERFSAQQFPDLHSELNLSSLELGDSALYFCASSEGQGANTEAFFGQGTRLTVV.

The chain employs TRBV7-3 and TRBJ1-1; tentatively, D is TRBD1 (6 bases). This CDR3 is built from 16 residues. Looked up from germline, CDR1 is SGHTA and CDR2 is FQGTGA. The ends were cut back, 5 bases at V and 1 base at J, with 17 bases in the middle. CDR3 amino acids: CASSPGGARANTEAFF. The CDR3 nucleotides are TGTGCCAGCAGCCCTGGGGGGGCGCGGGCGAACACTGAAGCTTTCTTT.

The CDR3 coding sequence is TGTGCCAGCAGCTTGTGGGGAGATCAAAACTATGGCTACACCTTC. As protein: CASSLWGDQNYGYTF. The chain employs TRBV9 and TRBJ1-2; D is uncertain. Trimming took off 4 bases at V and 2 bases at J, with 15 bases between the two ends. CDR1 is SGDLS and CDR2 is YYNGEE in the germline V gene. This CDR3 is 15 amino acids long.

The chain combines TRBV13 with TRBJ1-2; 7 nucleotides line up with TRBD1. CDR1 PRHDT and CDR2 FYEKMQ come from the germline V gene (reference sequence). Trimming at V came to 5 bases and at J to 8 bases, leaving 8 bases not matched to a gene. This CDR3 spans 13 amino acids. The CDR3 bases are TGTGCCAGCAGCCAGACAGGGAGTTACGGCTACACCTTC. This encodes CASSQTGSYGYTF. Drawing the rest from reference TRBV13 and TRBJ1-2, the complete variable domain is AAGVIQSPRHLIKEKRETATLKCYPIPRHDTVYWYQQGPGQDPQFLISFYEKMQSDKGSIPDRFSAQQFSDYHSELNMSSLELGDSALYFCASSQTGSYGYTFGSGTRLTVV.

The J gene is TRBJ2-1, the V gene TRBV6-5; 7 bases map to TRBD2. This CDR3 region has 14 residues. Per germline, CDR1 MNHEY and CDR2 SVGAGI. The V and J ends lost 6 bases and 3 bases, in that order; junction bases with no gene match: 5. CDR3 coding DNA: TGTGCCAGCAGCCAAAGCGGGGACTACAATGAGCAGTTCTTC. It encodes CASSQSGDYNEQFF.

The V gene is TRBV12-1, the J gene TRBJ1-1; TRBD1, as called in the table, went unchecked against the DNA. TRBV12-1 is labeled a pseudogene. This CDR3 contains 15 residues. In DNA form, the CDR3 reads TGTGCCAGCAGCTCACAGCGGACAGGGTATAAGGAAGCTTTCTTT. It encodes CASSSQRTGYKEAFF.

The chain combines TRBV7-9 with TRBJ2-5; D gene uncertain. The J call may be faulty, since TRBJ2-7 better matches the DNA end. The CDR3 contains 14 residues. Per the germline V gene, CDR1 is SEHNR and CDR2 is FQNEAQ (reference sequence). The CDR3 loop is CASSLDDSGSEQYF. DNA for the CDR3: TGTGCCAGCAGCCTCGATGATTCGGGTTCCGAGCAGTACTTC.

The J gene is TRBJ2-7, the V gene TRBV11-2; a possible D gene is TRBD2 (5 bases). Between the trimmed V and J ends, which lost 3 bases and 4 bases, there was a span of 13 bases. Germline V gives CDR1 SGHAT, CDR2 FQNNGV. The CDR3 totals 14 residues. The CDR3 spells CASSFGGKLYEQYF. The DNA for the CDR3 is TGTGCCAGCAGCTTCGGAGGAAAACTTTACGAGCAGTACTTC.